This T cell receptor beta chain originates from a study of T cells expressing NK-cell markers. About the study: Serological testing identified most of the eight sequenced donors as HCMV-seropositive and one as seronegative.

Whole-study results and caveats: Researchers report these clonotypes also headed the CD3+CD56-NKG2C+ fraction in four donors.

The germline V gene encodes CDR1 MNHNS and CDR2 SASEGT. The CDR3 is 14 residues long. TCRdb re-analyzed the 5' RACE reads; it lists each CDR3 protein once, without DNA. The sample data list 350,000 to 450,000 distinct CDR3 sequences. About this clonotype itself: The antigen is not known.

Sequenced input: blood T cells: a sorted CD56 or NKG2C T cell subset, CD4+ or CD8+ T cells, or bulk PBMC T cells (not recorded which). The V gene is TRBV6-1, the J gene TRBJ1-4; TCRdb's D call, TRBD1, is unchecked because there is no DNA. The receptor comes from a man between 18 and 69 years old in good health. The CDR3 loop reads CASSEQGRWEKLFF.